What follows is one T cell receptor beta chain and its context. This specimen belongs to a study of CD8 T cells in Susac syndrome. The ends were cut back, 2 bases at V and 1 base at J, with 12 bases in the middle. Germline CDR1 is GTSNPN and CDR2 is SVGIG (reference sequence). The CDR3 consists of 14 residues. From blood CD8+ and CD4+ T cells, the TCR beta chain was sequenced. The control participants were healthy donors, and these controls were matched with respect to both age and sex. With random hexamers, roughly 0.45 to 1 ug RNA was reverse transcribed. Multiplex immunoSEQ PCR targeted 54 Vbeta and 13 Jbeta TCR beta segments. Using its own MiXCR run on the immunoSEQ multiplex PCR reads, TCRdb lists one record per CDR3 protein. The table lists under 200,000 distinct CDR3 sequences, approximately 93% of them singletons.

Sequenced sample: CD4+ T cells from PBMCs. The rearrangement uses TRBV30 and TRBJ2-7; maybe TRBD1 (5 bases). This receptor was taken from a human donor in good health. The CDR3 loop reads CAWSLGVFSYEQYF. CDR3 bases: TGTGCCTGGAGTCTAGGGGTTTTTTCCTACGAGCAGTACTTC.